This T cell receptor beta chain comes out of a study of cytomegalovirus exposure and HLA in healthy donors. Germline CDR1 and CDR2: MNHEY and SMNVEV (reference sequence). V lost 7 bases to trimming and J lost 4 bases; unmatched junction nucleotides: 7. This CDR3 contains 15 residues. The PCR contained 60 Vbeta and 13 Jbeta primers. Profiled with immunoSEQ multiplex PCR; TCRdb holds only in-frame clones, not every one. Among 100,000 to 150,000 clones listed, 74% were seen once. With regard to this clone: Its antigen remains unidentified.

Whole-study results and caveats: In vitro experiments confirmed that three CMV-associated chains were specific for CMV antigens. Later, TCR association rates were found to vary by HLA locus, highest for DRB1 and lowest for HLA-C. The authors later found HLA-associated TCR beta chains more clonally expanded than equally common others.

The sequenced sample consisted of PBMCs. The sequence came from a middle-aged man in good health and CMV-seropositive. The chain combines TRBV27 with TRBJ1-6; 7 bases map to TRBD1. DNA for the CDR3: TGTGCCAGCAAATTGTCGGGACAGTATAATTCACCCCTCCACTTT. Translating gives CASKLSGQYNSPLHF.